This TCR beta chain was sequenced for a study of CD8 T cells in ankylosing spondylitis. This clonotype has at least ten counts. Its antigen is unidentified. Study-wide points: In the blood and synovial fluid of reactive arthritis, some motif variants had been previously reported.

From the 5' RACE reads, TCRdb called clonotypes with MiXCR, one entry per CDR3 protein. The sample lists around 280,000 distinct CDR3 sequences, roughly 20% occurring once. V lost 6 bases, J lost 7 bases, and 16 bases lay in between. The CDR3 length is 14 residues. The V gene's germline CDR1 is DFQATT and CDR2 SNEGSKA (reference sequence). V and J are TRBV20-1 and TRBJ1-6; D call uncertain. The sample comprised blood, either unsorted or a sorted T cell fraction (not recorded which). The TCR comes from a male donor with ankylosing spondylitis or in good health (not recorded which). In DNA, the CDR3 is TGCAGTGCCCTGCCCGGCCATATAAATTCACCCCTCCACTTT. Its protein is CSALPGHINSPLHF.